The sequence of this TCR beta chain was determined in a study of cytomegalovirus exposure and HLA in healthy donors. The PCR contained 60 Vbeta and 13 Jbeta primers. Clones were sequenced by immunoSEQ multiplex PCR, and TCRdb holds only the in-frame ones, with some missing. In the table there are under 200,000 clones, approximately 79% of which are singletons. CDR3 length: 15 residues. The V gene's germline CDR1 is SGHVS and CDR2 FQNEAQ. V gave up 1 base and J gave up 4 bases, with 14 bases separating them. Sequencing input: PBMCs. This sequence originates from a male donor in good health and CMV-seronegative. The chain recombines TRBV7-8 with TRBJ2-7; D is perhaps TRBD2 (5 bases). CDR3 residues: CASSLGRGFGYEQYF. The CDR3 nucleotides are TGTGCCAGCAGCTTAGGTCGGGGTTTCGGATACGAGCAGTACTTC.